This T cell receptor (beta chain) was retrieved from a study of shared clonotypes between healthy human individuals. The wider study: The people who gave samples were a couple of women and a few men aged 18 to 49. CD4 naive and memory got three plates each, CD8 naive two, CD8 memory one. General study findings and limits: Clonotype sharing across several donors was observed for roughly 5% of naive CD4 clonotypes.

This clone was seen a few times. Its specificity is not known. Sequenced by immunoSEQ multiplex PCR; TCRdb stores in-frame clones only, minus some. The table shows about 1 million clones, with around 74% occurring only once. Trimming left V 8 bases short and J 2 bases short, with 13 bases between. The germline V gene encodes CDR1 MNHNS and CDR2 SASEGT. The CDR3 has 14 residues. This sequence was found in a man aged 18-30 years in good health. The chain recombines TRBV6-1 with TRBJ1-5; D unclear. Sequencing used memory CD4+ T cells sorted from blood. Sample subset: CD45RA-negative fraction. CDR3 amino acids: CASSRASGNQPQHF. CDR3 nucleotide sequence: TGTGCCAGCTCGAGGGCATCGGGCAATCAGCCCCAGCATTTT.